Below, 9 T cell receptor beta chains from the same sample are listed, as sequenced in a study of blood T cell repertoires in COVID-19. Produced via immunoSEQ multiplex PCR; TCRdb's table is partial and in-frame only. The sample records about 190,000 clones, approximately 91% being singletons. What was sequenced was peripheral blood. Source of these receptors: a man younger than 35 with active or convalescent COVID-19.

The chain carries TRBV13 and TRBJ1-1, with 10 nucleotides matching TRBD1. Germline-derived CDR1 and CDR2 are PRHDT and FYEKMQ (reference sequence). Losses at the gene ends were 3 bases for V and 1 base for J; bases not matched to a gene: 5. CDR3 length: 16 amino acids. The CDR3 sequence: CASSLLRQGANTEAFF. CDR3 DNA: TGTGCCAGCAGCTTGCTAAGACAGGGGGCGAACACTGAAGCTTTCTTT.

CDR3 sequence reads: CASSRDRGWETQYF. The DNA of the CDR3 is TGTGCCAGCAGCCGGGACAGGGGATGGGAGACCCAGTACTTC. This chain connects TRBV5-6 to TRBJ2-5, with TRBD1 identical over 10 bases. The CDR3 sequence is 14 residues long. CDR1 and CDR2 (germline): SGHDT, YYEEEE. The V and J ends lost 4 bases and 5 bases, in that order; junction bases with no gene match: 5.

The chain couples TRBV19 to TRBJ1-5; D is ambiguous. Looked up from germline, CDR1 is LNHDA and CDR2 is SQIVND (reference sequence). The CDR3 sequence is 16 residues long. Trimming took off 3 bases at V and 5 bases at J, with 17 bases between the two ends. The CDR3, as DNA: TGTGCCAGTAGTATCCTGGAGGCCAGCGGGGATCAGCCCCAGCATTTT. Translated, it gives CASSILEASGDQPQHF.

The CDR3 region is CASSLGGLGEQYF. CDR3 DNA: TGTGCCAGCAGCTTAGGGGGACTAGGGGAGCAGTACTTC. The chain couples TRBV7-9 to TRBJ2-7, with 8 bases fitting TRBD2. The CDR3 runs to 13 residues. Germline CDR1 and CDR2: SEHNR and FQNEAQ (reference sequence). V shed 1 base and J 7 bases; nucleotides not matched to a gene: 3.

The J gene is TRBJ2-5, the V gene TRBV4-1, with 8 bases matching TRBD1. The V and J ends lost 0 bases and 4 bases, in that order; junction bases with no gene match: 10. Looked up from germline, CDR1 is MGHRA and CDR2 is YSYEKL. The length of the CDR3 is 17 residues. In nucleotides, the CDR3 is TGCGCCAGCAGCCAAGAAGGCAGGGGGCAAATCGGAGAGACCCAGTACTTC. It yields the protein CASSQEGRGQIGETQYF.

This clone occurred a few times. V usage is TRBV3-1 (or the pseudogene TRBV3-2) and J usage is TRBJ2-7, with TRBD2 matching over 8 bases. Trimming took 11 bases from V and 0 from J; bases not matched to a gene: 6. The CDR3 loop spans 13 amino acids. Germline V CDR1 and CDR2: LGHDT, YNNKEL (reference sequence). As DNA, the CDR3 is TGTGCCCGTCGCGGGAGGCCCTCCTACGAGCAGTACTTC. This encodes CARRGRPSYEQYF.

DNA of the CDR3: TGTGCCAGCAGCCCCCGAACCGGTTACAGGGACCTTAATGAAAAACTGTTTTTT. Residues: CASSPRTGYRDLNEKLFF. The chain is built from TRBV7-8 and TRBJ1-4, with D possibly matching TRBD1 (6 bases). Trimming left V 5 bases short and J 4 bases short, with 23 bases between. Germline lookup yields CDR1 SGHVS and CDR2 FQNEAQ. The CDR3 loop spans 18 amino acids. Full variable domain (missing parts from reference TRBV7-8 and TRBJ1-4): GAGVSQSPRYKVAKRGQDVALRCDPISGHVSLFWYQQALGQGPEFLTYFQNEAQLDKSGLPSDRFFAERPEGSVSTLKIQRTQQEDSAVYLCASSPRTGYRDLNEKLFFGSGTQLSVL.

The chain is built from TRBV4-1 and TRBJ2-1, with 8 bases identical to TRBD1. The CDR3 is 14 amino acids. Germline V gene sequence: CDR1 MGHRA, CDR2 YSYEKL. The V gene end was trimmed by 6 bases and the J gene end by 3 bases; junction bases not matched to a gene: 4. The CDR3 region is CASRPGQDYNEQFF. DNA of the CDR3: TGCGCCAGCAGACCGGGACAGGACTACAATGAGCAGTTCTTC.

The genes are TRBV13 and TRBJ1-1; 10 bases match TRBD1. Germline CDR1 reads PRHDT; CDR2 reads FYEKMQ (reference sequence). The CDR3 totals 18 residues. V lost 0 bases, J lost 4 bases, and 11 bases stayed unmatched. The CDR3 spells CASSLGRGQGDRGTEAFF. CDR3 nucleotide sequence: TGTGCCAGCAGCTTAGGACGAGGACAGGGGGACAGGGGCACTGAAGCTTTCTTT.